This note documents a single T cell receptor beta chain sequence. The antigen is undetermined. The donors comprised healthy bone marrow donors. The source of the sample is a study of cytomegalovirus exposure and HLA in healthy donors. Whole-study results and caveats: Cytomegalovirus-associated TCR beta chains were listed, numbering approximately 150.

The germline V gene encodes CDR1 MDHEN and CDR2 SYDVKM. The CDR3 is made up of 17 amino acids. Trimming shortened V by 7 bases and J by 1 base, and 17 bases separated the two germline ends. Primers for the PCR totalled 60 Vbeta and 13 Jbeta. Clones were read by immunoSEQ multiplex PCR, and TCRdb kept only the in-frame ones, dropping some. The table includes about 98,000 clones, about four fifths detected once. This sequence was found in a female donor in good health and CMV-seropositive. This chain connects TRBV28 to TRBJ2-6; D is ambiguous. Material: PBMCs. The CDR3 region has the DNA TGTGCCAGCACCCGTTTTGTCGGAGATTCTGGGGCCAACGTCCTGACTTTC. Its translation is CASTRFVGDSGANVLTF. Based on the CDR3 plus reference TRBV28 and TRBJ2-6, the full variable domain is DVKVTQSSRYLVKRTGEKVFLECVQDMDHENMFWYRQDPGLGLRLIYFSYDVKMKEKGDIPEGYSVSREKKERFSLILESASTNQTSMYLCASTRFVGDSGANVLTFGAGSRLTVL.